These T cell receptor beta chains were read from a single sample in a study of blood T cell repertoires in COVID-19. Method: immunoSEQ multiplex PCR; TCRdb's copy keeps in-frame clones and lacks some. The table has under 20,000 clones, about 90% seen once; the top ten hold about 8%. Sequenced material: peripheral blood. The receptors come from a human donor with active COVID-19. The donor label of this sample is uncertain. CDR3s include the opening cysteine and the closing phenylalanine or tryptophan. D genes are given only for firm matches. The size of a clone is reported for some rows only, either as once, few or many, or as a class for expanded clones.

J gene	V gene	D gene	clone size	CDR3 length	CDR3 protein	CDR3 DNA
TRBJ2-7	TRBV19	TRBD1	-	13	CASAGTGGAEQYF	TGTGCCAGTGCCGGGACAGGGGGCGCCGAGCAGTACTTC
TRBJ1-5	TRBV2	-	-	15	CASSEDSRFGQPQHF	TGTGCCAGCAGTGAAGATTCGAGGTTTGGGCAGCCCCAGCATTTT
TRBJ1-1	TRBV5-6	-	-	14	CASSRGLSPLEAFF	TGTGCCAGCAGCAGGGGACTCTCCCCTCTTGAAGCTTTCTTT
TRBJ2-5	TRBV19	TRBD1	-	15	CASSTYTGTEETQYF	TGTGCCAGTAGTACCTACACCGGGACAGAAGAGACCCAGTACTTC
TRBJ2-7	TRBV9	TRBD2	-	15	CASSPTASGTYEQYF	TGTGCCAGCAGCCCCACGGCTAGCGGAACCTACGAGCAGTACTTC
TRBJ2-7	TRBV9	TRBD1	-	15	CASSEGQGAGYEQYF	TGTGCCAGCAGCGAGGGACAGGGGGCAGGCTACGAGCAGTACTTC
TRBJ1-4	TRBV4-1	-	-	14	CASSQDPRTAELFF	TGCGCCAGCAGCCAAGATCCCCGGACAGCCGAACTGTTTTTT
TRBJ2-7	TRBV18	TRBD2	-	14	CASSPPGLAYEQYF	TGTGCCAGCTCACCACCGGGACTAGCTTACGAGCAGTACTTC
TRBJ2-7	TRBV7-2	TRBD2	-	14	CASSLGLAGYEQYF	TGTGCCAGCAGCTTGGGACTAGCGGGGTACGAGCAGTACTTC
TRBJ2-7	TRBV2	-	-	11	CASRGTGWKYF	TGTGCCAGCAGGGGTACAGGGTGGAAGTACTTC
TRBJ2-1	TRBV5-1	TRBD2	-	17	CASSFIHSGRAANEQFF	TGCGCCAGCAGCTTCATTCATAGCGGGAGGGCGGCCAATGAGCAGTTCTTC
TRBJ1-2	TRBV7-9	-	-	14	CASSLDYPGNGYTF	TGTGCCAGCAGCTTAGACTACCCCGGGAATGGCTACACCTTC
TRBJ2-3	TRBV14	-	-	14	CASSPGSSTDTQYF	TGTGCCAGCAGTCCCGGGAGCAGCACAGATACGCAGTATTTT
TRBJ1-3	TRBV11-1	TRBD1	-	16	CASSLAGGQGGNTIYF	TGTGCCAGCAGCTTAGCAGGGGGACAGGGGGGAAACACCATATATTTT
TRBJ1-1	TRBV25-1	TRBD1	-	14	CASSLGQGLTGAFF	TGTGCCAGCAGCTTAGGACAGGGCTTAACGGGGGCTTTCTTT
TRBJ2-2	TRBV27	-	once	14	CASSLFGGTGELFF	TGTGCCAGCAGTTTATTCGGGGGCACCGGGGAGCTGTTTTTT
TRBJ2-7	TRBV19	TRBD1	-	12	CASSADRAEQYF	TGTGCCAGTAGTGCGGACAGGGCCGAGCAGTACTTC
TRBJ2-5	TRBV9	TRBD2	-	17	CASSVGGLAGAQETQYF	TGTGCCAGCAGCGTAGGGGGACTAGCGGGGGCTCAAGAGACCCAGTACTTC
TRBJ1-5	TRBV7-2	TRBD1	-	15	CASSLDRASNQPQHF	TGTGCCAGCAGCTTGGACAGGGCTAGCAATCAGCCCCAGCATTTT
TRBJ2-2	TRBV7-3	TRBD1	-	15	CASSLTGQGTGELFF	TGTGCCAGCAGCTTAACTGGACAGGGCACCGGGGAGCTGTTTTTT
TRBJ2-1	TRBV7-9	-	-	14	CASSALGDWDEQFF	TGTGCCAGCAGCGCACTTGGAGATTGGGATGAGCAGTTCTTC
TRBJ2-7	TRBV18	-	once	13	CASSPQPQDEQYF	TGTGCCAGCTCACCTCAGCCTCAGGACGAGCAGTACTTC
TRBJ1-5	TRBV5-8	-	-	12	CASSSLNQPQHF	TGTGCCAGCAGCTCCCTTAATCAGCCCCAGCATTTT
TRBJ1-3	TRBV11-2	TRBD1	-	16	CASSSPRGPSGNTIYF	TGTGCCAGCAGCTCGCCTAGGGGGCCTAGTGGAAACACCATATATTTT
TRBJ2-7	TRBV5-1	-	few	14	CASSPQTSSYEQYF	TGCGCCAGCAGCCCTCAGACTAGCTCCTACGAGCAGTACTTC
TRBJ2-3	TRBV19	-	-	14	CASSPTFSTDTQYF	TGTGCCAGTAGCCCGACTTTTAGCACAGATACGCAGTATTTT
TRBJ2-5	TRBV24-1	-	-	14	CATSDYGGWETQYF	TGTGCCACCAGTGATTATGGCGGGTGGGAGACCCAGTACTTC
TRBJ2-3	TRBV5-4	-	-	15	CASSPSVGVSDTQYF	TGTGCCAGCAGCCCTTCGGTGGGAGTGTCAGATACGCAGTATTTT
TRBJ2-2	TRBV7-3	-	-	14	CASSFNRDTGELFF	TGTGCCAGCAGCTTTAACCGAGACACCGGGGAGCTGTTTTTT
TRBJ2-3	TRBV10-3	TRBD2	once	16	CAISEPEAGVADTQYF	TGTGCCATCAGTGAGCCAGAGGCGGGAGTGGCAGATACGCAGTATTTT
TRBJ2-1	TRBV28	TRBD2	-	18	CASSLGTSGRVGYNEQFF	TGTGCCAGCAGTTTGGGGACTAGCGGGAGGGTGGGTTACAATGAGCAGTTCTTC
TRBJ1-5	TRBV28	-	once	16	CASRPTRSGSNQPQHF	TGTGCCAGCAGACCGACCCGGAGTGGTAGCAATCAGCCCCAGCATTTT
TRBJ2-2	TRBV4-3	-	-	16	CASSRGVGTNTGELFF	TGCGCCAGCAGCCGAGGCGTCGGAACGAACACCGGGGAGCTGTTTTTT
TRBJ2-1	TRBV9	TRBD2	-	15	CASSVLAGGIGEQFF	TGTGCCAGCAGCGTACTGGCGGGAGGAATTGGCGAGCAGTTCTTC
TRBJ2-5	TRBV18	-	-	13	CASSPQDRETQYF	TGTGCCAGCTCACCCCAAGACAGAGAGACCCAGTACTTC
TRBJ2-5	TRBV13	TRBD2	once	15	CASSSPTSGQETQYF	TGTGCCAGCAGCTCCCCGACTAGCGGCCAAGAGACCCAGTACTTC
TRBJ2-1	TRBV7-2	-	-	15	CASSRTSPLFDEQFF	TGTGCCAGCAGCCGTACTAGCCCCCTCTTTGATGAGCAGTTCTTC
TRBJ2-5	TRBV5-1	-	-	13	CASSLAVQETQYF	TGCGCCAGCAGCTTAGCGGTCCAAGAGACCCAGTACTTC
TRBJ1-3	TRBV6-1	-	-	15	CASSEPQGPGDTIYF	TGTGCCAGCAGTGAACCCCAGGGGCCTGGGGACACCATATATTTT
TRBJ2-5	TRBV2	TRBD1	-	14	CASSEDRGRETQYF	TGTGCCAGCAGTGAGGACAGGGGAAGAGAGACCCAGTACTTC
TRBJ2-2	TRBV11-3	-	few	14	CASSLFSGTGELFF	TGTGCCAGCAGCTTATTCTCGGGGACCGGGGAGCTGTTTTTT
TRBJ1-1	TRBV5-6	TRBD1	-	15	CASSRGTGWGTEAFF	TGTGCCAGCAGCCGAGGGACAGGGTGGGGGACTGAAGCTTTCTTT
TRBJ1-1	TRBV28	TRBD1	-	13	CASHRGGGTEAFF	TGTGCCAGTCACAGGGGGGGCGGCACTGAAGCTTTCTTT
TRBJ2-1	TRBV28	-	-	14	CASSPFREVNEQFF	TGTGCCAGCAGCCCTTTCCGAGAGGTAAATGAGCAGTTCTTC
TRBJ2-3	TRBV7-9	-	once	13	CASSPRGTDTQYF	TGTGCCAGCAGCCCGAGGGGCACAGATACGCAGTATTTT
TRBJ1-4	TRBV4-1	-	-	15	CASSQERGANEKLFF	TGCGCCAGCAGCCAAGAGCGGGGGGCTAATGAAAAACTGTTTTTT
TRBJ2-3	TRBV30	TRBD2	-	15	CAWSVYGGGTDTQYF	TGTGCCTGGAGTGTATATGGGGGGGGCACAGATACGCAGTATTTT
TRBJ2-2	TRBV18	-	-	16	CASSPGFSLVDGELFF	TGTGCCAGCTCACCAGGGTTCTCCCTAGTCGACGGGGAGCTGTTTTTT
TRBJ1-4	TRBV28	-	-	15	CASRTRTATNEKLFF	TGTGCCAGCAGAACTAGGACAGCAACTAATGAAAAACTGTTTTTT
TRBJ2-2	TRBV11-2	-	-	14	CASSLGIGTGELFF	TGTGCCAGCAGCTTAGGGATCGGGACCGGGGAGCTGTTTTTT